What follows is one T cell receptor beta chain and its context. The germline V gene encodes CDR1 MNHNS and CDR2 SASEGT. CDR3 length equals 14 residues. J was trimmed by 4 bases and V by 2 bases; bases with no gene match: 2. The PCR was carried out with 60 Vbeta primers and 13 Jbeta primers. Produced via immunoSEQ multiplex PCR; TCRdb's table is partial and in-frame only. The sample carries about 160,000 clones, approximately 77% recorded once. This record belongs to a study of cytomegalovirus exposure and HLA in healthy donors. The chain uses TRBV6-1 and TRBJ2-5; the match to TRBD2 covers 9 bases. The sample taken for sequencing was PBMCs. This sequence was found in a male donor in good health and CMV-seronegative. CDR3 DNA sequence: TGTGCCAGCAGTGAACGTAGCGGGAGAGAGACCCAGTACTTC. This translates into CASSERSGRETQYF.